This TCR beta chain was identified during a study of graft-versus-host responses after intestinal transplantation. About the research overall: Transplants were multivisceral, liver-intestinal, or isolated intestinal. Tacrolimus plus steroids were given to all recipients for 2 to 4 years, preceded by anti-thymocyte globulin induction.

TCRdb keeps only in-frame clones here, not all; method: immunoSEQ multiplex PCR. This sample has more than 60,000 clones, with less than 95% found just once. Findings of the study overall: Early post-transplant HvG declines tracked with peak circulating GvH clone levels.

The J segment lost 0 bases and the V segment lost 1 base, leaving 8 bases of the junction unmatched. CDR3 length: 19 residues. Germline CDR1 reads LNHNV; CDR2 reads YYDKDF (reference sequence). On this clone itself: Its specificity is not known.

This clonotype originated in a human donor who received an intestinal transplant. The sequencing used unstimulated CD8+ T cells sorted from spleen or lymph node cells, collected before intestinal transplant. The rearrangement joins TRBV15 to TRBJ2-6, with 8 nucleotides matching TRBD1. The CDR3 sequence: CATSRGEDRVRSGANVLTF. In DNA, the CDR3 is TGTGCCACCAGCAGAGGCGAGGACAGGGTTCGCTCTGGGGCCAACGTCCTGACTTTC.